This record looks at one T cell receptor beta chain sequence and its context. Its antigen remains unknown. The data derive from a study of CD8 T cells in ankylosing spondylitis. Study outcomes and limitations: Disease-linked clones reportedly concentrated significantly in matched ankylosing spondylitis synovial fluid. Reports of some motif variants in reactive arthritis synovial fluid and blood predate this one.

MiXCR was run by TCRdb on the 5' RACE reads, yielding one entry per CDR3 protein. The table has 100,000 to 150,000 distinct CDR3 sequences, roughly an eighth seen once. Germline CDR1 MNHNS, CDR2 SASEGT. Germline trimming cut 5 bases from V and 10 bases from J; bases unmatched to any gene: 9. The CDR3 length is 14 residues. Source material: blood, either unsorted or a sorted T cell fraction (not recorded which). The chain couples TRBV6-1 to TRBJ2-1; TRBD1 matches 9 bases. The TCR was taken from a female donor with ankylosing spondylitis or in good health (not recorded which). The CDR3: CASSKQGAPREQFF. In nucleotides, the CDR3 is TGTGCCAGCAGTAAACAGGGGGCGCCCCGAGAGCAGTTCTTC.